This T cell receptor beta chain was found in a study of cytomegalovirus exposure and HLA in healthy donors. General study findings and limits: Follow-up analysis seemed to connect common viral pathogens with several of the most significant clusters identified. A few V segments could not be told apart, such as TRBV6-2 and TRBV6-3, and were left out. The study assumed roughly uniform donor sequencing depth for presence/absence analyses.

Although they were nominally healthy when sampled, donors likely had unrecorded immune exposures. The primer mix had 60 Vbeta and 13 Jbeta primers. TCRdb's copy holds only in-frame clones and misses some; the assay was immunoSEQ multiplex PCR. The repertoire holds roughly 150,000 clones, roughly 85% seen once, with 1.5% to 2% in the top ten. This CDR3 comprises 13 residues. Germline CDR1 SGDLS, CDR2 YYNGEE. J gave up 6 bases and V 4 bases, and 4 bases lay outside the gene matches. About this clone: Antigen: not known.

This sequence originates from a woman in her twenties or thirties in good health and CMV-seronegative. The chain uses TRBV9 and TRBJ1-2, with TRBD1 matching over 9 bases. The specimen was PBMCs. The CDR3 region has the DNA TGTGCCAGCAGCCTCGGACAGGGGAATGGCTACACCTTC. Its translation is CASSLGQGNGYTF.